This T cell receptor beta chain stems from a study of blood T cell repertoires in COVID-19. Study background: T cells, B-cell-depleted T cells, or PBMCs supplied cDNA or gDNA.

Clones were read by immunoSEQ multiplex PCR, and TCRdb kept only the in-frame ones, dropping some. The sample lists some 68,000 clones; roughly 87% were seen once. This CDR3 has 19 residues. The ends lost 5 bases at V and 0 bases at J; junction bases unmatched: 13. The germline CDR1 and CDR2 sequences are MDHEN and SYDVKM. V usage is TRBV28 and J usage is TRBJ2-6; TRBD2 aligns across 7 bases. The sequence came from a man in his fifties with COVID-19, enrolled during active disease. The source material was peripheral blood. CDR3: CASSEPLGRELSGANVLTF. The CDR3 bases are TGTGCCAGCAGTGAGCCTTTGGGGCGGGAGCTCTCTGGGGCCAACGTCCTGACTTTC.